A single sample is the source of the 5 T cell receptor beta chains below, sequenced in a study of siplizumab effects on memory and regulatory T cells. TCRdb's table, derived via immunoSEQ multiplex PCR, lists solely in-frame clones and lacks some. The sample lists some 97,000 clones; 94% were seen once. Material: Tregs sorted from blood. The source of these receptors is a human donor in good health.

The chain's CDR3 is CASSLKTGVRTEAFF. CDR3 DNA: TGTGCCAGTAGCCTTAAGACAGGGGTGAGGACTGAAGCTTTCTTT. The V and J genes are TRBV19 and TRBJ1-1, with TRBD1 matching 8 bases. Per the germline V gene, CDR1 is LNHDA and CDR2 is SQIVND (reference sequence). Trimming at V came to 6 bases and at J to 5 bases, leaving 11 bases not matched to a gene. This CDR3 comprises 15 residues. Together with reference TRBV19 and TRBJ1-1, the CDR3 gives the full variable domain: DGGITQSPKYLFRKEGQNVTLSCEQNLNHDAMYWYRQDPGQGLRLIYYSQIVNDFQKGDIAEGYSVSREKKESFPLTVTSAQKNPTAFYLCASSLKTGVRTEAFFGQGTRLTVV.

The chain is built from TRBV28 and TRBJ2-7; 7 nucleotides match TRBD2. J lost 0 bases, V lost 4 bases, and 6 bases had no gene match. The CDR3 totals 15 residues. CDR1 and CDR2 (germline): MDHEN, SYDVKM. The CDR3 region has the DNA TGTGCCAGCAGTTCCCCCCCGGGGGGCTCCTACGAGCAGTACTTC. Translated, it gives CASSSPPGGSYEQYF.

This clone showed up just a few times. This sequence joins TRBV12-2 and TRBJ1-5. TRBV12-2 represents a pseudogene. This CDR3 comprises 13 residues. CDR3 sequence (DNA): TGTGCAAGTCGCTTAGCGCACAATCAGCCCCAGCATTTT. Translated, it gives CASRLAHNQPQHF.

The genes are TRBV7-3 and TRBJ1-1; D is unclear. Trimming took off 1 base at V and 1 base at J, with 4 bases between the two ends. From germline, CDR1 is SGHTA and CDR2 FQGTGA. This CDR3 comprises 13 residues. The CDR3 protein is CASSLNKNTEAFF. As DNA, the CDR3 is TGTGCCAGCAGCTTAAACAAGAACACTGAAGCTTTCTTT. Looking up the rest from reference TRBV7-3 and TRBJ1-1 gives the full variable domain: GAGVSQTPSNKVTEKGKYVELRCDPISGHTALYWYRQSLGQGPEFLIYFQGTGAADDSGLPNDRFFAVRPEGSVSTLKIQRTERGDSAVYLCASSLNKNTEAFFGQGTRLTVV.

CDR3 amino acids: CASTRVEEGTDTQYF. The CDR3, as DNA: TGTGCCAGCACCAGGGTCGAGGAGGGAACAGATACGCAGTATTTT. The chain has TRBV5-4 and TRBJ2-3; possibly TRBD2 for D (6 bases). Germline V gene lookup returns CDR1 SGHNT and CDR2 YYREEE (reference sequence). V was shortened by 6 bases and J by 3 bases, with 17 bases between the two germline ends. The CDR3 sequence is 15 residues long.